These T cell receptor beta chains were read from a single sample in a study of Graves' ophthalmopathy and Graves' hyperthyroidism. TCRdb re-called the multiplex PCR reads with MiXCR, one entry per CDR3 protein. The sample includes about 480,000 distinct CDR3 sequences, about an eighth seen only once; the top ten take 8% to 10%. The sample taken for sequencing was blood. The receptors stem from a woman under 40 with Graves' ophthalmopathy. Each CDR3 is given with its conserved first and last residue. Each record gives: clone size, V gene, D gene, J gene, CDR3 protein, CDR3 DNA. A D gene is named only where the DNA matches it firmly. Rows may omit the clone size; those that give it use once, few, many or a size class.

>-|TRBV28|-|TRBJ2-7
CASSFRSRRSYDQYF
TGTGCCAGCAGTTTTCGATCGAGGAGGTCCTACGATCAGTACTTC
>many|TRBV6-1|-|TRBJ2-2
CASSSDTRTTGELFF
TGTGCCAGCAGTAGTGACACCCGAACCACCGGGGAGCTGTTTTTT
>many|TRBV6-5|TRBD1|TRBJ1-2
CASSSPSDRVTF
TGTGCCAGCAGTTCCCCGTCGGACAGGGTTACCTTC
>-|TRBV28|TRBD1|TRBJ1-2
CASTAQTGSYGYTF
TGTGCCAGCACCGCACAGACAGGGAGCTATGGCTACACCTTC
>-|TRBV11-2|-|TRBJ2-2
CASSFDQYYNTGELFF
TGTGCCAGCAGCTTCGACCAGTACTACAACACCGGGGAGCTGTTTTTT
>-|TRBV6-5|-|TRBJ1-1
CASSYSSGAVNTEAFF
TGTGCCAGCAGTTACTCGAGCGGCGCGGTGAACACTGAAGCTTTCTTT
>many|TRBV28|-|TRBJ2-7
CASSPTFVTYEQYF
TGTGCCAGCAGTCCCACGTTTGTAACCTACGAGCAGTACTTC
>many|TRBV24-1|-|TRBJ1-2
CATNEGGGGYTF
TGTGCCACCAACGAGGGAGGAGGTGGCTACACCTTC
>many|TRBV4-1|TRBD1|TRBJ1-2
CASSQVLGDRGSNHTF
TGCGCCAGCAGCCAAGTTTTGGGGGACAGGGGCTCTAATCACACCTTC
>-|TRBV12-5|-|TRBJ2-2
CASGLDSGISGELFF
TGTGCTAGTGGTTTGGATTCAGGGATCTCCGGGGAGCTGTTTTTT
>-|TRBV7-2|-|TRBJ1-2
CASSLGVRNYGYTF
TGTGCCAGCAGCTTAGGTGTGAGGAACTATGGCTACACCTTC
>many|TRBV20-1|TRBD2|TRBJ2-7
CSARLAGGPEEQYF
TGCAGTGCTAGACTAGCGGGAGGGCCGGAAGAGCAGTACTTC
>few|TRBV5-1|TRBD2|TRBJ2-7
CASTGGLAGNEQYF
TGCGCCAGCACCGGAGGACTAGCGGGAAACGAGCAGTACTTC
>few|TRBV20-1|TRBD2|TRBJ2-2
CSARGTSGGDTGELFF
TGCAGTGCTAGAGGGACTAGCGGGGGGGACACCGGGGAGCTGTTTTTT
>-|TRBV6-1|TRBD1|TRBJ1-5
CASSESGTGRLINQPQHF
TGTGCCAGCAGTGAATCCGGGACAGGGCGTTTAATCAATCAGCCCCAGCATTTT
>many|TRBV28|TRBD1|TRBJ2-5
CASSSRTGGQETQYF
TGTGCCAGCAGTTCCCGGACAGGGGGCCAAGAGACCCAGTACTTC
>many|TRBV29-1|TRBD2|TRBJ2-7
CSVDGGSGRLYEQYF
TGCAGCGTTGACGGCGGTAGCGGGAGACTGTACGAGCAGTACTTC
>few|TRBV11-2|TRBD1|TRBJ1-1
CASSQGVYTEAFF
TGTGCCAGCAGCCAGGGGGTTTACACTGAAGCTTTCTTT
>many|TRBV13|TRBD2|TRBJ2-7
CASRNAGDEQYF
TGTGCCAGCAGAAATGCGGGGGACGAGCAGTACTTC
>many|TRBV11-1|-|TRBJ2-2
CASSQTREWTGELFF
TGTGCCAGCAGCCAGACCCGGGAGTGGACCGGGGAGCTGTTTTTT
>-|TRBV19|TRBD2|TRBJ2-2
CASNGGGVRTGELFF
TGTGCCAGTAATGGCGGGGGGGTTCGCACCGGGGAGCTGTTTTTT
>many|TRBV6-1|TRBD1|TRBJ1-2
CASRLTQGATYGHTF
TGTGCCAGCAGACTTACACAGGGGGCTACCTATGGCCACACCTTC
>many|TRBV12-3/TRBV12-4|-|TRBJ1-2
CASRYSGTHYGYTF
TGTGCCAGCAGATATAGTGGGACACACTATGGCTACACCTTC
>many|TRBV11-2|-|TRBJ2-4
CASSLDFIAKNIQYF
TGTGCCAGCAGCTTAGATTTCATAGCCAAAAACATTCAGTACTTC
>few|TRBV19|-|TRBJ1-1
CASSIGEGFTEAFF
TGTGCCAGTAGTATAGGAGAGGGGTTTACTGAAGCTTTCTTT
>-|TRBV30|-|TRBJ2-6
CAWSKDSGANVLTF
TGTGCCTGGAGCAAGGACTCTGGGGCCAACGTCCTGACTTTC
>many|TRBV7-8|TRBD1|TRBJ1-2
CASSWGQGAVGYTF
TGTGCCAGCAGCTGGGGACAGGGGGCAGTTGGCTACACCTTC
>few|TRBV6-5|TRBD2|TRBJ2-4
CASSLAGTSLAKNIQYF
TGTGCCAGCAGTTTAGCGGGGACCAGCCTAGCCAAAAACATTCAGTACTTC
>many|TRBV7-6|TRBD1|TRBJ1-2
CASSWSQGAVNGYTF
TGTGCCAGCAGCTGGTCACAGGGGGCTGTAAATGGCTACACCTTC